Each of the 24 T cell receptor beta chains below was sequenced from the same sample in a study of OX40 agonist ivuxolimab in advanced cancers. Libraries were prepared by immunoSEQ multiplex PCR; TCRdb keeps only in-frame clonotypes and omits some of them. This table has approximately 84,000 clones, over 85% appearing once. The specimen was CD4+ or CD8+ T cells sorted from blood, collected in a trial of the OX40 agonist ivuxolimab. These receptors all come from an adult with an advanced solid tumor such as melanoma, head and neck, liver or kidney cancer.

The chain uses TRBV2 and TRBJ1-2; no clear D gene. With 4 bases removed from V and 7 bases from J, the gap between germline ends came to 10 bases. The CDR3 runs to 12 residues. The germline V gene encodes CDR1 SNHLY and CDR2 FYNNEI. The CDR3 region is CASSANSGGYTF. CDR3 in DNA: TGTGCCAGCAGTGCCAATTCGGGTGGCTACACCTTC.

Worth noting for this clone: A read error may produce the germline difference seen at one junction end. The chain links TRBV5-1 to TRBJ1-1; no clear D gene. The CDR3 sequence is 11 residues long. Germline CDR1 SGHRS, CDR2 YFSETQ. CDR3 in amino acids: CASTLNTEAFF. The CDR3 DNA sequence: TGCGCCAGCACCTTGAACACTGAAGCTTTCTTT.

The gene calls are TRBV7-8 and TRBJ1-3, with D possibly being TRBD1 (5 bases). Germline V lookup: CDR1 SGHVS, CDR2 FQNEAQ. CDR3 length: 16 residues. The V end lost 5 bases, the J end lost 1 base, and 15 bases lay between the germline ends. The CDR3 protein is CASSPNPGGSGNTIYF. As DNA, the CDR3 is TGTGCCAGCAGCCCAAACCCCGGGGGATCTGGAAACACCATATATTTT.

CDR3 in DNA: TGTGCCAGGACCACACGGGGGTGGACAGATACGCAGTATTTT. It translates to CARTTRGWTDTQYF. The chain has TRBV6-1 and TRBJ2-3, with a possible D match to TRBD2 (6 bases). Looked up from germline, CDR1 is MNHNS and CDR2 is SASEGT. Trimming removed 9 bases from V and 3 bases from J, with 16 bases in between. This CDR3 has 14 residues.

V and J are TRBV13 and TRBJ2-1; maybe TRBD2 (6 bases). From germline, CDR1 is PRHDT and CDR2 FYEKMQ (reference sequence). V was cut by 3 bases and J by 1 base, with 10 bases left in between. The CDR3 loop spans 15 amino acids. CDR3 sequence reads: CASSLRRDSYNEQFF. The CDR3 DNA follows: TGTGCCAGCAGCTTGAGGCGGGATTCCTACAATGAGCAGTTCTTC.

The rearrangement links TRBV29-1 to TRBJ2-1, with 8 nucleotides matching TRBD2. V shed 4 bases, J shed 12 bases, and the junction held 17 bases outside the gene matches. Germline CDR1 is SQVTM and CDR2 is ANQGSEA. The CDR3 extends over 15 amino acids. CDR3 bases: TGCAGCGTTGCGGTGGCTAGCGGGCCGTTTTCAGGGCAGTTCTTC. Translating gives CSVAVASGPFSGQFF.

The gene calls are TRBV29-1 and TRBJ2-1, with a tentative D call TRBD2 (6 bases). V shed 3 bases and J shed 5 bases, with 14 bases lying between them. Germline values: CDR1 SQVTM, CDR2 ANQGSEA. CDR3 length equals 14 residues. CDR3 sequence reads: CSVDASVTNNEQFF. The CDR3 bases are TGCAGCGTTGACGCTAGCGTCACTAACAATGAGCAGTTCTTC.

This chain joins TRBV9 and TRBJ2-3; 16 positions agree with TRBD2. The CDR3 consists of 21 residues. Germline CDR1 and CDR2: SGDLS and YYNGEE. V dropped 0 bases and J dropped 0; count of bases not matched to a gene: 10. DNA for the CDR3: TGTGCCAGCAGCGTAGGGCTACCGGGACTAGCGGGGGGGGAGAGCACAGATACGCAGTATTTT. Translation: CASSVGLPGLAGGESTDTQYF.

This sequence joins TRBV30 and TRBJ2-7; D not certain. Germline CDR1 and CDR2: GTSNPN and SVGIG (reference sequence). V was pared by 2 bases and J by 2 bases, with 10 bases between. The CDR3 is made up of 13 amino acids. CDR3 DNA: TGTGCCTGGAGTACGGGCCCAACCTACGAGCAGTACTTC. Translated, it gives CAWSTGPTYEQYF.

CDR3 sequence: CASSLELAGGEQYF. CDR3 coding DNA: TGTGCCAGCAGCTTGGAACTAGCGGGGGGCGAGCAGTACTTC. The chain has TRBV5-4 and TRBJ2-5, with 12 bases fitting TRBD2. The J call may be mistaken, given a closer DNA end match to TRBJ2-7. Per germline, CDR1 SGHNT and CDR2 YYREEE (reference sequence). The CDR3 contains 14 residues.

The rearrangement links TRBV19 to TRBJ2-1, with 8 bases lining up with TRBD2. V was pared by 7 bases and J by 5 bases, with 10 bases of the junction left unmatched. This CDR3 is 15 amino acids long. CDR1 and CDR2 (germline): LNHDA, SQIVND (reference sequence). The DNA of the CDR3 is TGTGCCAGTAAAGGTTTAGCGGGGACAAACAATGAGCAGTTCTTC. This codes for CASKGLAGTNNEQFF.

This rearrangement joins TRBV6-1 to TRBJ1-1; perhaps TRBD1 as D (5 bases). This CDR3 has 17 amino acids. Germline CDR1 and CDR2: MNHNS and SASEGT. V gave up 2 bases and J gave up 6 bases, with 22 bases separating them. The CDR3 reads CASSETSGRRGKPEAFF. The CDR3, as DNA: TGTGCCAGCAGTGAAACCTCCGGACGGAGGGGTAAACCTGAAGCTTTCTTT.

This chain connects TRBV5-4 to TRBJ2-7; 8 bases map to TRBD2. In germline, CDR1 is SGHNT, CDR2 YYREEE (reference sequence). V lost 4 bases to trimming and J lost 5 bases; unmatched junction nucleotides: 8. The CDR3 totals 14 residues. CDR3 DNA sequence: TGTGCCAGCAGCCGCCCGGGGGGGCAGGACGAGCAGTACTTC. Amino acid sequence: CASSRPGGQDEQYF.

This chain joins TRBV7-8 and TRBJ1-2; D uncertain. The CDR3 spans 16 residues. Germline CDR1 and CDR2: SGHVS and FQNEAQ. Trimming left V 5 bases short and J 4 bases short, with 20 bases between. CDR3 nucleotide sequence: TGTGCCAGCAGCCCAGAGGGCGGGAGGTATAGCTATGGCTACACCTTC. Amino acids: CASSPEGGRYSYGYTF.

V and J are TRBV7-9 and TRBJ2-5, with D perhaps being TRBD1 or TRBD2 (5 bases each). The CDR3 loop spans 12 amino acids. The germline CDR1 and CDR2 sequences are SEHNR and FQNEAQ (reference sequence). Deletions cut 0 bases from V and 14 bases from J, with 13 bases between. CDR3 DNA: TGTGCCAGCAGCTTAGCCGACCGGGACCAATACTTC. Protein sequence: CASSLADRDQYF.

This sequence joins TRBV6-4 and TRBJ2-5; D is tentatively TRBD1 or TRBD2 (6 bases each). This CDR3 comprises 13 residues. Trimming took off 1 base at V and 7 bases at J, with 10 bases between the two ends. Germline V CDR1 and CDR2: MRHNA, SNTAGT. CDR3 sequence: CASSDYGGSTQYF. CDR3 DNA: TGTGCCAGCAGTGACTACGGGGGCTCGACCCAGTACTTC.

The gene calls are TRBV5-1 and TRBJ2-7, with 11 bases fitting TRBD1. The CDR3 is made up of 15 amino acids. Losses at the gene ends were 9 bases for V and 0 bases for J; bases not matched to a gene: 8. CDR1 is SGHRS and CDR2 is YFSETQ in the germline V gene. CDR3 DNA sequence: TGCGCCACCTCCTCCGGGACAGGGGGCTCCTACGAGCAGTACTTC. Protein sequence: CATSSGTGGSYEQYF.

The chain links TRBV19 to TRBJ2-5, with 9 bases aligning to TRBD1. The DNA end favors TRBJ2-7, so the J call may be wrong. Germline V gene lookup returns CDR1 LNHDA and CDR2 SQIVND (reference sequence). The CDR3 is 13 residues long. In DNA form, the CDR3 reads TGTGCCAGTAGTGGACGACAGGGGGACGAGCAGTACTTC. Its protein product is CASSGRQGDEQYF.

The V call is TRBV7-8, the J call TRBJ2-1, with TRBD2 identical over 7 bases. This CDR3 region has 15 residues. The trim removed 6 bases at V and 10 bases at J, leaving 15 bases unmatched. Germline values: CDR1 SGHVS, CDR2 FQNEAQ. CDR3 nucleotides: TGTGCCAGCAGTAGACGGGGGGAGGGCCATGAGGAGCAGTTCTTC. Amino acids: CASSRRGEGHEEQFF.

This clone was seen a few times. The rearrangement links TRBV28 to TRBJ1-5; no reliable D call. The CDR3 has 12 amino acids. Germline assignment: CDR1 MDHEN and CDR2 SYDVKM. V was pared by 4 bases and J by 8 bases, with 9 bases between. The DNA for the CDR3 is TGTGCCAGCAGTTCCGCCCGGGAGCCCCAGCATTTT. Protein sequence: CASSSAREPQHF.

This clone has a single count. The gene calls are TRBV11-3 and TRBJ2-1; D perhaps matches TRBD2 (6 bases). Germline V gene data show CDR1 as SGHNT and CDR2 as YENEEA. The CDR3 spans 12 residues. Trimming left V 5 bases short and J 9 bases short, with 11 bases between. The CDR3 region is CASSLYGGEQFF. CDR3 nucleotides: TGTGCCAGCAGCCTGTACGGGGGTGAGCAGTTCTTC.

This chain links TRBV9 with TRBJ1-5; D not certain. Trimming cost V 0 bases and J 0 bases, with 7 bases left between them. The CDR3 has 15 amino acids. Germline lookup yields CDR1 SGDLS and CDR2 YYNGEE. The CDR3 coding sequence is TGTGCCAGCAGCGTAGACGGGATTAGCAATCAGCCCCAGCATTTT. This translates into CASSVDGISNQPQHF.

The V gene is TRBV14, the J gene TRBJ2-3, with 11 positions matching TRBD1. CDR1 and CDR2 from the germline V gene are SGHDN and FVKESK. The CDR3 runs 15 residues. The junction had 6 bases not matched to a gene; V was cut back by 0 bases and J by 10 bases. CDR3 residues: CASSQDGTGGRAQYF. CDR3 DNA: TGTGCCAGCAGCCAAGATGGGACAGGGGGAAGGGCGCAGTATTTT.

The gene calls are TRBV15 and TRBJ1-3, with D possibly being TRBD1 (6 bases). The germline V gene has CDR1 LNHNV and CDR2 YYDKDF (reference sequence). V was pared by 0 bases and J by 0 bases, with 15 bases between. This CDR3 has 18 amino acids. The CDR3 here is CATSRELAGVSSGNTIYF. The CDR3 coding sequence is TGTGCCACCAGCAGAGAATTGGCAGGGGTGAGCTCTGGAAACACCATATATTTT.